These 19 T cell receptor beta chains share one sample of origin, sequenced in a study of blood T cell repertoires in COVID-19. Libraries were prepared by immunoSEQ multiplex PCR; TCRdb keeps only in-frame clonotypes and omits some of them. The sample yields just over 250,000 clones, around nine tenths seen once. The specimen sequenced was peripheral blood. These receptors all stem from a middle-aged man who had recovered from COVID-19.

The chain couples TRBV4-1 to TRBJ2-1, with 9 bases identical to TRBD2. V was pared by 3 bases and J by 8 bases, with 14 bases of the junction left unmatched. CDR1 and CDR2 from the germline V gene are MGHRA and YSYEKL. This CDR3 contains 17 residues. This chain's CDR3 is CASSQPRVAGAGDEQFF. CDR3 nucleotide sequence: TGCGCCAGCAGCCAGCCCCGGGTAGCGGGGGCGGGGGATGAGCAGTTCTTC.

CDR3 sequence reads: CASSRGQGGSYGYTF. CDR3 in DNA: TGCGCCAGCAGCCGGGGACAGGGGGGTAGCTATGGCTACACCTTC. The chain employs TRBV5-1 and TRBJ1-2; 11 nucleotides align to TRBD1. The V and J ends lost 4 bases and 4 bases, in that order; junction bases with no gene match: 6. CDR3 length: 15 amino acids. From germline, CDR1 is SGHRS and CDR2 YFSETQ.

The genes are TRBV19 and TRBJ1-3; D unclear. Germline CDR1 and CDR2: LNHDA and SQIVND (reference sequence). This CDR3 region has 15 residues. Deletions cut 4 bases from V and 0 bases from J, with 10 bases between. The CDR3 here is CASSKPGYSGNTIYF. The CDR3, as DNA: TGTGCCAGTAGTAAGCCGGGGTACTCTGGAAACACCATATATTTT.

The V call is TRBV7-9, the J call TRBJ2-7; 8 bases align to TRBD1. The V segment lost 5 bases and the J segment 2 bases; nucleotides outside the gene matches: 5. Germline CDR1 reads SEHNR; CDR2 reads FQNEAQ (reference sequence). CDR3 length equals 14 residues. CDR3 nucleotides: TGTGCCAGCAGCCCTAGACAGGGGCCCTACGAGCAGTACTTC. Translation: CASSPRQGPYEQYF.

The V gene is TRBV5-1, the J gene TRBJ2-1, with 15 bases fitting TRBD2. V dropped 6 bases and J dropped 2; count of bases not matched to a gene: 3. The germline V gene has CDR1 SGHRS and CDR2 YFSETQ. This CDR3 contains 16 residues. The CDR3 DNA sequence: TGCGCCAGCATCCGGACTAGCGGGAGGGCCTACAATGAGCAGTTCTTC. Its protein is CASIRTSGRAYNEQFF.

The rearrangement uses TRBV27 and TRBJ2-1; TRBD1 matches at 11 bases. The V segment lost 6 bases and the J segment 5 bases; nucleotides outside the gene matches: 6. CDR1 is MNHEY and CDR2 is SMNVEV in the germline V gene (reference sequence). This CDR3 has 15 amino acids. CDR3 coding DNA: TGTGCCAGCAGCTCCCTGGGACAGGGGGACAATGAGCAGTTCTTC. Residues: CASSSLGQGDNEQFF.

This chain joins TRBV18 and TRBJ2-1, with 9 positions matching TRBD2. The germline V gene has CDR1 KGHSH and CDR2 LQKENI. Germline trimming cut 1 base from V and 7 bases from J; bases unmatched to any gene: 5. The CDR3 has 15 amino acids. CDR3 residues: CASSPLAGARNEQFF. Written as DNA, the CDR3 is TGTGCCAGCTCACCACTAGCGGGAGCTCGGAATGAGCAGTTCTTC.

V is TRBV6-5 and J is TRBJ1-4, with no clear D. V lost 5 bases and J 7 bases, leaving 11 bases between the germline ends. Germline loops: CDR1 MNHEY, CDR2 SVGAGI. The CDR3 sequence is 13 residues long. The CDR3 nucleotides are TGTGCCAGCAGTCCCCTGAGGAGTGAAAAACTGTTTTTT. Its protein product is CASSPLRSEKLFF.

The V and J genes are TRBV24-1 and TRBJ2-7, with D maybe TRBD2 (6 bases). Germline loops: CDR1 KGHDR, CDR2 SFDVKD. V was shortened by 3 bases and J by 12 bases, with 23 bases between the two germline ends. The CDR3 spans 15 residues. CDR3: CATSDPTSGTPKWYF. The CDR3 DNA sequence: TGTGCCACCAGTGATCCCACCTCCGGGACTCCGAAGTGGTACTTC.

The V call is TRBV2, the J call TRBJ1-1; D not resolved. The germline V gene has CDR1 SNHLY and CDR2 FYNNEI. CDR3 length equals 14 residues. Deletions cut 6 bases from V and 2 bases from J, with 13 bases between. The chain's CDR3 is CASRARILNTEAFF. In DNA form, the CDR3 reads TGTGCCAGCAGGGCGCGGATTTTAAACACTGAAGCTTTCTTT. The whole variable domain, remainder taken from reference TRBV2 and TRBJ1-1, is EPEVTQTPSHQVTQMGQEVILRCVPISNHLYFYWYRQILGQKVEFLVSFYNNEISEKSEIFDDQFSVERPDGSNFTLKIRSTKLEDSAMYFCASRARILNTEAFFGQGTRLTVV.

A note on this clone: This CDR3 is missing its conserved last phenylalanine or tryptophan, likely due to a read error. The limits of the CDR3 on the DNA are not certain, so only TCRdb's listed CDR3 is given. The rearrangement joins TRBV30 to TRBJ1-2; the table's D gene call, TRBD1, was not cross checked with the DNA. The CDR3 extends over 12 residues, inclusive of both ends. The V gene's germline CDR1 is GTSNPN and CDR2 SVGIG (reference sequence). The CDR3 loop is CAWSAGGDRAFI.

The CDR3 is CASRLGLAETGELFF. The CDR3, as DNA: TGCGCCAGCAGGCTCGGACTAGCGGAAACCGGGGAGCTGTTTTTT. The chain recombines TRBV5-1 with TRBJ2-2, with 10 bases aligning to TRBD2. Per the germline V gene, CDR1 is SGHRS and CDR2 is YFSETQ. The junction had 6 bases not matched to a gene; V was cut back by 5 bases and J by 5 bases. This CDR3 is built from 15 residues.

This rearrangement joins TRBV6-5 to TRBJ1-1; the D is unclear. The V end lost 5 bases, the J end lost 1 base, and 11 bases lay between the germline ends. The CDR3 spans 14 residues. CDR1 and CDR2 from the germline V gene are MNHEY and SVGAGI. In nucleotides, the CDR3 is TGTGCCAGCAGTAGCCGACGGGGGAACACTGAAGCTTTCTTT. Protein sequence: CASSSRRGNTEAFF.

The gene calls are TRBV5-5 and TRBJ2-2, with TRBD1 identical over 9 bases. This CDR3 spans 18 amino acids. Losses at the gene ends were 1 base for V and 5 bases for J; bases not matched to a gene: 12. Per the germline V gene, CDR1 is SGHKS and CDR2 is YYEKEE (reference sequence). CDR3: CASSLLVLVGQGTGELFF. The DNA for the CDR3 is TGTGCCAGCAGCTTGCTGGTTTTAGTGGGACAGGGAACCGGGGAGCTGTTTTTT. The entire variable domain, with the rest obtained from reference TRBV5-5 and TRBJ2-2, is as follows: DAGVTQSPTHLIKTRGQQVTLRCSPISGHKSVSWYQQVLGQGPQFIFQYYEKEERGRGNFPDRFSARQFPNYSSELNVNALLLGDSALYLCASSLLVLVGQGTGELFFGEGSRLTVL.

The chain combines TRBV11-3 with TRBJ2-1, with TRBD1 matching 7 bases. The CDR3 runs to 14 residues. From germline, CDR1 is SGHNT and CDR2 YENEEA. The trim removed 5 bases at V and 4 bases at J, leaving 5 bases unmatched. CDR3 amino acids: CASSVRDSYNEQFF. CDR3 nucleotides: TGTGCCAGCAGCGTCCGGGACAGTTACAATGAGCAGTTCTTC.

V gene TRBV18 combines with J gene TRBJ1-2; D is unclear. This CDR3 comprises 14 residues. With 5 bases removed from V and 10 bases from J, the gap between germline ends came to 20 bases. CDR1 is KGHSH, CDR2 LQKENI, per germline. CDR3 residues: CASSSRSAGYDYTF. CDR3 bases: TGTGCCAGCTCATCGCGGTCAGCCGGCTACGACTACACCTTC.

The V and J genes are TRBV19 and TRBJ1-2; 7 nucleotides match TRBD1. CDR1 is LNHDA and CDR2 is SQIVND in the germline V gene (reference sequence). The CDR3 is 14 amino acids. V shed 5 bases and J 6 bases; nucleotides not matched to a gene: 9. This chain's CDR3 is CASSGRQGFNGYTF. Here the CDR3 DNA reads TGTGCCAGTAGTGGAAGACAGGGATTCAATGGCTACACCTTC.

In this sample, this clone turned up a few times. One base separates it from a far larger clone, so it is likely a read error. This chain joins TRBV27 and TRBJ1-5; D remains unclear. This CDR3 has 13 amino acids. Germline V gene data show CDR1 as MNHEY and CDR2 as SMNVEV (reference sequence). V was clipped by 3 bases and J by 0 bases, with 3 bases between them. The CDR3 loop is CASSFYSNQPQHF. The CDR3 DNA is TGTGCCAGCAGTTTCTATAGCAATCAGCCCCAGCATTTT.

The J gene is TRBJ2-6, the V gene TRBV7-3; tentatively, D is TRBD1 (5 bases). The CDR3 sequence is 18 residues long. V lost 5 bases and J 4 bases, leaving 21 bases between the germline ends. In germline, CDR1 is SGHTA, CDR2 FQGTGA. CDR3 nucleotide sequence: TGTGCCAGCAGCCGCTTTAACAGGTCAACGGCGGGGGCCAACGTCCTGACTTTC. Amino acids: CASSRFNRSTAGANVLTF.